This entry is about one T cell receptor beta chain. Its specificity is unknown. The sample is drawn from a study of T cells after yellow fever vaccination. Regarding the study as a whole: Reappearing after the booster were most of the clones from primary vaccination (less than 98% CD4, about 87% CD8). A minor fraction of clonotypes spanned both CD4 and CD8 compartments. Weaker, the secondary response peaked sooner, at day 5 versus 15.

Universal primer sites and UMIs were introduced during 5'RACE template-switching synthesis of TCR cDNA. TCRdb reanalysed the 5' RACE reads using MiXCR and keeps one entry per CDR3 protein. Among some 300,000 distinct CDR3 sequences listed, around 8.6% were seen once. The CDR3 runs to 14 residues. Per germline, CDR1 DFQATT and CDR2 SNEGSKA (reference sequence). J gave up 7 bases and V 1 base, and 6 bases lay outside the gene matches. Sequenced here: CD4+ T cells sorted from PBMCs, sampled 5 days after the yellow fever booster vaccination. This chain connects TRBV20-1 to TRBJ1-4; 7 nucleotides agree with TRBD1. This clonotype originated in a young man who received the YFV17D yellow fever vaccine. The CDR3 region has the DNA TGCAGTGCTAGAGCTCCCGGGACAGTTGAAAAACTGTTTTTT. Translating gives CSARAPGTVEKLFF.